This TCR beta chain was recorded in a study of blood T cells in healthy people across ages. Study-wide findings and caveats: The study could not conclusively compare naive and antigen-experienced cells, given its unsorted PBMCs.

It was with a sample-barcoded 5' primer and a J-beta primer mix that a second PCR of roughly 7 to 12 cycles was run. MiXCR, run by TCRdb on the 5' RACE reads, gives a single entry per CDR3 protein. This sample has hundreds of thousands of distinct CDR3 sequences, with about 25% found just once. This clonotype was seen more than once but under ten times. Its antigen is as yet unknown. The V and J ends lost 5 bases and 5 bases respectively, with 18 bases between them. Germline-derived CDR1 and CDR2 are SGHVS and FQNEAQ. The CDR3 has 15 residues. These data also formed part of another study, on T cells of mothers and their children. According to that study: Once extracted, all RNA went into cDNA synthesis at around 1.6 ug per 15 ul. The yield was over 8.5 million TCR beta CDR3 reads from each mother and 2.5 million to 3 million from each child. Overlap in related mother-child pairs always slightly exceeded unrelated pairs, never significantly.

The rearrangement uses TRBV7-8 and TRBJ1-1, with a possible D match to TRBD1 (5 bases). Input material: blood. This TCR was sampled from a boy younger than 18 in good health. The CDR3 region is CASSLFGGGRTEAFF. DNA of the CDR3: TGTGCCAGCAGCCTCTTTGGGGGGGGGAGGACTGAAGCTTTCTTT.